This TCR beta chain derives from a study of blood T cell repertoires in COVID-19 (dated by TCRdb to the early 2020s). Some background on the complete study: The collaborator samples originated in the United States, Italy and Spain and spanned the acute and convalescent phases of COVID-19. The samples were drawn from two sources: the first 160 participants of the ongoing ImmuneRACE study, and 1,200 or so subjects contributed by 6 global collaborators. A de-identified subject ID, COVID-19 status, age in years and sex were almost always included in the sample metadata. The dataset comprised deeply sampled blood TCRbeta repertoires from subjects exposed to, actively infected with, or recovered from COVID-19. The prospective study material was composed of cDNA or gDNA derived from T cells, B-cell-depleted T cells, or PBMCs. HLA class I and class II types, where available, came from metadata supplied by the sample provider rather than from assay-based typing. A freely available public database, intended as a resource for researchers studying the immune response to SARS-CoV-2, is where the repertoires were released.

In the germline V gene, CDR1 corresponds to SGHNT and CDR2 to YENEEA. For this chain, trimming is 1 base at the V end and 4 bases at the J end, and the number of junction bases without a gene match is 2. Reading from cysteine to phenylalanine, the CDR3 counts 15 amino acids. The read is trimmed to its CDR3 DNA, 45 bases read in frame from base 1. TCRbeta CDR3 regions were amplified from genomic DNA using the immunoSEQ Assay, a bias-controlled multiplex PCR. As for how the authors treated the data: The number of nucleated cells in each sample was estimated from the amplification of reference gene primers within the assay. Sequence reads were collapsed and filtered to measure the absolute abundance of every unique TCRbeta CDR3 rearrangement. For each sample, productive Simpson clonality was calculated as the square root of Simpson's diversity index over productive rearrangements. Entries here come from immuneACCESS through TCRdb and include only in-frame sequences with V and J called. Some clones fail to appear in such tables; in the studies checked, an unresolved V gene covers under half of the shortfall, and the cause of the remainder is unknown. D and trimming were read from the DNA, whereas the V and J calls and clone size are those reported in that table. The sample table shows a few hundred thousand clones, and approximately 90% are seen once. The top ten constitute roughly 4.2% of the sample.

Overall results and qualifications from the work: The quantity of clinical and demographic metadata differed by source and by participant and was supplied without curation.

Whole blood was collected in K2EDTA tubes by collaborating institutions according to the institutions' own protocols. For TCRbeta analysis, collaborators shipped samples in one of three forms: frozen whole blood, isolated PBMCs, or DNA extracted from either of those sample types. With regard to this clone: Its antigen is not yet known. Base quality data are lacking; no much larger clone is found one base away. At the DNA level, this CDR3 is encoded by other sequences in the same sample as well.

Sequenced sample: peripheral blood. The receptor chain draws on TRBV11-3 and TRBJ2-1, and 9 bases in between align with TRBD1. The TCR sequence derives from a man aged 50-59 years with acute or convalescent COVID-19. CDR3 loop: CASSLGQGGYNEQFF. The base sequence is TGTGCCAGCAGCTTAGGACAGGGGGGATACAATGAGCAGTTCTTC.